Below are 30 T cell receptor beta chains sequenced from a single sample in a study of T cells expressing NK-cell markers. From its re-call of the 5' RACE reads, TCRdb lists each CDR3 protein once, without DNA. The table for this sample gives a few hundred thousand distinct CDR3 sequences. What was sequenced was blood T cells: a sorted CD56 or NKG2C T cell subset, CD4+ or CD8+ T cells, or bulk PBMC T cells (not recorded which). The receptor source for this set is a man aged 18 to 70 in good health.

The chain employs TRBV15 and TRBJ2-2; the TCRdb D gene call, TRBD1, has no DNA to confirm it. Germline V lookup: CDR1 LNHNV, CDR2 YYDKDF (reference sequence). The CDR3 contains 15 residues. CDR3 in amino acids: CATSRVRQGSGELFF.

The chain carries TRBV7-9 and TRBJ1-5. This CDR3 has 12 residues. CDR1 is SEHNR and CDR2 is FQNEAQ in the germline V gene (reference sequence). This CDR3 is CASSSSGQPQHF.

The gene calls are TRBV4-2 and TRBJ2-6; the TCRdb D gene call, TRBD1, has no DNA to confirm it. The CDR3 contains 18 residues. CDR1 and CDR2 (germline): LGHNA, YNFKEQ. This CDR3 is CASSQKSGTFSGANVLTF.

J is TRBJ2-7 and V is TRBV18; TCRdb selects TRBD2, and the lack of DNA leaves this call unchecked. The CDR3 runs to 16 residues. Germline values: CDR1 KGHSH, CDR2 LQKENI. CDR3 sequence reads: CASSPIAGGLLYEQYF.

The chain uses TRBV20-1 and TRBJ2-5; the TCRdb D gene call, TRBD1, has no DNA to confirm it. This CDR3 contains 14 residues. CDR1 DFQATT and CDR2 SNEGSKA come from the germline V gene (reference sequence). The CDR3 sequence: CSASHDRVGETQYF.

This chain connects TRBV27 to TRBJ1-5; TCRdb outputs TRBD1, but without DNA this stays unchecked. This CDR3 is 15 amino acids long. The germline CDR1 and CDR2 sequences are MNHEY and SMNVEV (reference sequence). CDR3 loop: CASSVGGQPYQPQHF.

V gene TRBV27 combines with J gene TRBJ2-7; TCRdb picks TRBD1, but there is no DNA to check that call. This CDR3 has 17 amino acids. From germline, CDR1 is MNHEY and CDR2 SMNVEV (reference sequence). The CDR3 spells CASSFVPPGTGLYEQYF.

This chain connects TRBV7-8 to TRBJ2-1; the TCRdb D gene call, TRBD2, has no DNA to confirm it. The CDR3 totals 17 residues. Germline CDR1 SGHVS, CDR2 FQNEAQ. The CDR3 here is CASSLERAAGGPGSKFF.

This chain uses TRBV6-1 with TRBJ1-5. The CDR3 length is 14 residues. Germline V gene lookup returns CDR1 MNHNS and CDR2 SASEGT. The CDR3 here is CASKTENDNQPQHF.

CDR3 in amino acids: CASSYADRGNTEAFF. J is TRBJ1-1 and V is TRBV18; TCRdb returns TRBD1, unconfirmable since there is no DNA. The CDR3 covers 15 residues. Germline CDR1 KGHSH, CDR2 LQKENI.

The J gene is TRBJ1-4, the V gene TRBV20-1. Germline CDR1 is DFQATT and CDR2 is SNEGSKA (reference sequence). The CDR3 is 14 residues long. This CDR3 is CSAPKWARNEKLFF.

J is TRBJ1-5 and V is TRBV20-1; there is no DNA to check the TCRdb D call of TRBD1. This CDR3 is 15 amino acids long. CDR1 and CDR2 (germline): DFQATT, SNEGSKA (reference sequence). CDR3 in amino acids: CSAKPLRGSDQPQHF.

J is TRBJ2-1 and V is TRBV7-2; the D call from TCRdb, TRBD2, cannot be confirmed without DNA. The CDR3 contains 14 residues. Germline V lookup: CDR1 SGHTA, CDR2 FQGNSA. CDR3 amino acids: CASSLAPTRDEQFF. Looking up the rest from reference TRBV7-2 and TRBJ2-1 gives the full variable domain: GAGVSQSPSNKVTEKGKDVELRCDPISGHTALYWYRQSLGQGLEFLIYFQGNSAPDKSGLPSDRFSAERTGGSVSTLTIQRTQQEDSAVYLCASSLAPTRDEQFFGPGTRLTVL.

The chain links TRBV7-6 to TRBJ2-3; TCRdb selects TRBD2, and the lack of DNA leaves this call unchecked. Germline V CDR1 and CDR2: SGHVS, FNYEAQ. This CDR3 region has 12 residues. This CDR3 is CASSEGSDTQYF.

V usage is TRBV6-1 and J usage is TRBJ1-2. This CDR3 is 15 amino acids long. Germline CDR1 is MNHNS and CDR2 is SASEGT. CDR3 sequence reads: CASSPLLQGGYGYTF.

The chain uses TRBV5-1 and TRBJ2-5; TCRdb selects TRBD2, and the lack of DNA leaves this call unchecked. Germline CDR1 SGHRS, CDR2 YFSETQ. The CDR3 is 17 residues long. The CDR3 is CASSSGALGGLQETQYF. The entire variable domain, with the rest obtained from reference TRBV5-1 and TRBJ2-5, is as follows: KAGVTQTPRYLIKTRGQQVTLSCSPISGHRSVSWYQQTPGQGLQFLFEYFSETQRNKGNFPGRFSGRQFSNSRSEMNVSTLELGDSALYLCASSSGALGGLQETQYFGPGTRLLVL.

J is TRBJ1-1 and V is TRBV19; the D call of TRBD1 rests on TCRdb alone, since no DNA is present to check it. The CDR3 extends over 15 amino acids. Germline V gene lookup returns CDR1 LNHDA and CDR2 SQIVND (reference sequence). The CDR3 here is CASTRSGRRGTEAFF.

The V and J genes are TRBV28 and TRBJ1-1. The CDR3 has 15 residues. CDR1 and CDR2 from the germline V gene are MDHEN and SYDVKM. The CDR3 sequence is CASSSAEGKAAEAFF. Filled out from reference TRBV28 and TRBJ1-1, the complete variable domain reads DVKVTQSSRYLVKRTGEKVFLECVQDMDHENMFWYRQDPGLGLRLIYFSYDVKMKEKGDIPEGYSVSREKKERFSLILESASTNQTSMYLCASSSAEGKAAEAFFGQGTRLTVV.

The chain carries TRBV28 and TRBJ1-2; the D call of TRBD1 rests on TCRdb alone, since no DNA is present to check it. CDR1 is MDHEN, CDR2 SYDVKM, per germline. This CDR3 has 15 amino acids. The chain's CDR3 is CASSLRTAKYYGYTF.

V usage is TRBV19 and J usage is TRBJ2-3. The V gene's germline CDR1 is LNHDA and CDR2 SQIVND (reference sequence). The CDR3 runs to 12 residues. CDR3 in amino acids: CASSSRSVTQYF.

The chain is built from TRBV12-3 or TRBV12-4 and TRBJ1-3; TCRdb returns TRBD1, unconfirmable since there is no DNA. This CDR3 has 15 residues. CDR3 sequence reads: CASSPREGARNTIYF.

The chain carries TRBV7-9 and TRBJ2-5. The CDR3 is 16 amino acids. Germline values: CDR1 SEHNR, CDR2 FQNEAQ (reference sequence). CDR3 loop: CASSLYPDRDQETQYF.

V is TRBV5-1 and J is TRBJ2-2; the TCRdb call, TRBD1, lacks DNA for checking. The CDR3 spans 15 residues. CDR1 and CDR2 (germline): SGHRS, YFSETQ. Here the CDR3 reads CASSLTTGGSWELFF.

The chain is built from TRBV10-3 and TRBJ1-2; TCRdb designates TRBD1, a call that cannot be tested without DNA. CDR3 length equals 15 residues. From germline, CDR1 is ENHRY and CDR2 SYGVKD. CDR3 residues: CAISERGQGLYGYTF.

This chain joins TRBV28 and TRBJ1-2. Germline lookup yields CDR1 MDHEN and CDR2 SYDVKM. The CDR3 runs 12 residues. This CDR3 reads CASSFGREGYTF.

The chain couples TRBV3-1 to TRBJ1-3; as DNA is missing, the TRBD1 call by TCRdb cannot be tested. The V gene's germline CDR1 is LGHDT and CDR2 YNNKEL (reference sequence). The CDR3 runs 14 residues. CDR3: CASSHRDRGSTIYF.

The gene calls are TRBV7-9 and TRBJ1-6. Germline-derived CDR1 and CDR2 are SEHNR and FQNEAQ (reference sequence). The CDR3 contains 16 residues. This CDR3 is CASSLGVGRDNSPLHF.

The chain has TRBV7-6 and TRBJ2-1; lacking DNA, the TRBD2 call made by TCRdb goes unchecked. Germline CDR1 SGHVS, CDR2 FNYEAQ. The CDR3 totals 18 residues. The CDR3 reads CASSASERRRYPHNEQFF.

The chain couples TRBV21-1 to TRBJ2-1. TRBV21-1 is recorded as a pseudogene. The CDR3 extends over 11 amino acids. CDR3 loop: CASSNQNEQFF.

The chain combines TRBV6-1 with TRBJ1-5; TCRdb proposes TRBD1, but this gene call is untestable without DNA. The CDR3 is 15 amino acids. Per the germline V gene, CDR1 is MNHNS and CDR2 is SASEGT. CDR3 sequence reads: CASREDRGTNQPQHF.